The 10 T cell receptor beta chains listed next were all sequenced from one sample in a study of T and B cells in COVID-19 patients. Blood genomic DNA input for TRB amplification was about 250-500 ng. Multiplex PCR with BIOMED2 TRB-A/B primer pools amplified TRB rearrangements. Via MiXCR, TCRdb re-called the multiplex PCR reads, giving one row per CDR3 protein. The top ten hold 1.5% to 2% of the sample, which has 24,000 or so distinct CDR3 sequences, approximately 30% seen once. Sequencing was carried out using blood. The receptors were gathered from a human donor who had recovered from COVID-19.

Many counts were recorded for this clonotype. CDR3 in amino acids: CASRLFGPGTSRNTGELFF. The CDR3 bases are TGTGCCAGCAGACTGTTCGGACCCGGGACTAGCAGGAACACCGGGGAGCTGTTTTTT. The rearrangement links TRBV6-2 or TRBV6-3 to TRBJ2-2; 9 bases line up with TRBD2. Germline V lookup: CDR1 MNHEY, CDR2 SVGEGT. V lost 6 bases to trimming and J lost 1 base; unmatched junction nucleotides: 15. The length of the CDR3 is 19 residues.

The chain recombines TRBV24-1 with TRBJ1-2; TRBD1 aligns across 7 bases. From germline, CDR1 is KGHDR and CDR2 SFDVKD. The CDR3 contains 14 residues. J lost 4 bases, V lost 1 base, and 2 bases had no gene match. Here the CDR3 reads CATSDFDRAYGYTF. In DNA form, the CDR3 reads TGTGCCACCAGTGATTTTGACAGGGCCTATGGCTACACCTTC.

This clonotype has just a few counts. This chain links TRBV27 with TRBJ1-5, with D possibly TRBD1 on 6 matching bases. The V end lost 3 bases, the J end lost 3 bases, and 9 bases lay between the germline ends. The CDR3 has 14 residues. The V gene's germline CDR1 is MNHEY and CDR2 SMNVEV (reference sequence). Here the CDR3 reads CASSFRTDNQPQHF. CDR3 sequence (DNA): TGTGCCAGCAGTTTTCGGACAGACAATCAGCCCCAGCATTTT.

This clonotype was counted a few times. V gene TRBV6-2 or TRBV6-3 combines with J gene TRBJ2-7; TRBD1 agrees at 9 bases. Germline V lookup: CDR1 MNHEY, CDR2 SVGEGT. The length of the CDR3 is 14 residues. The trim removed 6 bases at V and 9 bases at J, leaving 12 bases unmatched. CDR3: CASSRGQGTPRQYF. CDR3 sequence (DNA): TGTGCCAGCAGCCGGGGACAGGGAACCCCCAGGCAGTACTTC.

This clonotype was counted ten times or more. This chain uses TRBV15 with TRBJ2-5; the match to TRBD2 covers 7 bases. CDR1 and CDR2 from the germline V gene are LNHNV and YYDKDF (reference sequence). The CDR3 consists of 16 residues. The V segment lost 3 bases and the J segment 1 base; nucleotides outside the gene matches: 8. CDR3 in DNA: TGTGCCACCAGCAGTAGTCTAGCGGAGACCCAAGAGACCCAGTACTTC. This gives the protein CATSSSLAETQETQYF.

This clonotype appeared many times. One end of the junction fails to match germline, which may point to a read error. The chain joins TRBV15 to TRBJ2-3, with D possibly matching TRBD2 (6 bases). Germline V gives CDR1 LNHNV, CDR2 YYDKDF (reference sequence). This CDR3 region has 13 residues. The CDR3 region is CATTRGRDARRDF. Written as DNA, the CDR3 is TGTGCCACCACTAGAGGCCGGGACGCCCGGAGGGATTTT.

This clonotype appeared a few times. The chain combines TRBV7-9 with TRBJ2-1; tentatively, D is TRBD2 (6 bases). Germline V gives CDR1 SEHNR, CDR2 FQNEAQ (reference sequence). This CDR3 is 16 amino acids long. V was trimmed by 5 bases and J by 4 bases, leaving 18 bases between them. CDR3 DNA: TGTGCCAGCAGCCTATTCGCGGGGAGCCAATACAATGAGCAGTTCTTC. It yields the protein CASSLFAGSQYNEQFF. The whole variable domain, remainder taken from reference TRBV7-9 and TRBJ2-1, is DTGVSQNPRHKITKRGQNVTFRCDPISEHNRLYWYRQTLGQGPEFLTYFQNEAQLEKSRLLSDRFSAERPKGSFSTLEIQRTEQGDSAMYLCASSLFAGSQYNEQFFGPGTRLTVL.

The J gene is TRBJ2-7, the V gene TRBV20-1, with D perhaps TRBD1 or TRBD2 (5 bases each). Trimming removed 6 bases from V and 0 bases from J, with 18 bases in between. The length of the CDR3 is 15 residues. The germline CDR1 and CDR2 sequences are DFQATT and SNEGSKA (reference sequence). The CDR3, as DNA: TGCAGTGCCAACCCATCGAGGGGTGACTCCTACGAGCAGTACTTC. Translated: CSANPSRGDSYEQYF.

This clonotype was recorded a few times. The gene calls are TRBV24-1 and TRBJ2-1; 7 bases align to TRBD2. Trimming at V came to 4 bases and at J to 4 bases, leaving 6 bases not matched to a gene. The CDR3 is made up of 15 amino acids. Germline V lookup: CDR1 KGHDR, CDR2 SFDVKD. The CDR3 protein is CATSEPSGDYNEQFF. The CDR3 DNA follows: TGTGCCACCAGTGAACCTAGCGGAGATTACAATGAGCAGTTCTTC.

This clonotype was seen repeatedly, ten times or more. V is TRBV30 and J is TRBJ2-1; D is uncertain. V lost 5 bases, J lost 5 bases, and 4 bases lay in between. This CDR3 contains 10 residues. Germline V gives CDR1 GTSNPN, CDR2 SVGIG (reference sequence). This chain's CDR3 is CAWGDNEQFF. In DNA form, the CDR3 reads TGTGCCTGGGGGGACAATGAGCAGTTCTTC.